Each of the 14 T cell receptor beta chains below was sequenced from the same sample in a study of T cell repertoires in cytomegalovirus infection. Their antigen targets remain unknown. TCRdb re-called the reads through MiXCR, storing one row per CDR3 protein. The sample has approximately 83,000 distinct CDR3 sequences; around 25% are singletons. The specimen was CD8+ T cells from cultured PBMCs, collected from culture after CMV antigen stimulation. All receptors derive from a human donor in good health (CMV status not recorded). Some clones in this sample may be carry-over from other donors' samples.

The rearrangement joins TRBV9 to TRBJ2-3; D ambiguous. The CDR3 length is 12 residues. V dropped 0 bases and J dropped 4 bases, with 3 bases sitting between them. Germline V lookup: CDR1 SGDLS, CDR2 YYNGEE. In DNA, the CDR3 is TGTGCCAGCAGCGTAGGAGCAGATACGCAGTATTTT. Translating it yields CASSVGADTQYF.

The CDR3: CSARTSGHIYEQYF. The CDR3 coding sequence is TGCAGTGCGCGGACTAGCGGTCATATCTACGAGCAGTACTTC. The rearrangement links TRBV20-1 to TRBJ2-7, with 10 bases that match TRBD2. V gave up 6 bases and J gave up 3 bases; unmatched junction bases: 8. The CDR3 covers 14 residues. Germline V gene sequence: CDR1 DFQATT, CDR2 SNEGSKA (reference sequence).

The chain couples TRBV9 to TRBJ1-1, with D possibly being TRBD1 (6 bases). The germline gives CDR1 SGDLS, CDR2 YYNGEE. The CDR3 is 17 amino acids. V lost 0 bases and J lost 4, with 19 bases in between. CDR3 nucleotides: TGTGCCAGCAGCGTAGGGGGGGGCAGCGGAGCTAGCACTGAAGCTTTCTTT. It yields the protein CASSVGGGSGASTEAFF.

The rearrangement links TRBV4-1 to TRBJ1-2, with D hard to call. The ends were cut back, 1 base at V and 3 bases at J, with 21 bases in the middle. Per the germline V gene, CDR1 is MGHRA and CDR2 is YSYEKL. The CDR3 covers 18 residues. CDR3 region: CASSQVGFNNPADYGYTF. CDR3 DNA: TGCGCCAGCAGCCAAGTTGGGTTTAACAACCCTGCGGACTATGGCTACACCTTC.

Regarding this clonotype: Possible read error: a much larger clone is one base away. CDR3 in amino acids: CVSAGVGGELFF. CDR3 nucleotides: TGTGTCAGCGCAGGGGTGGGCGGGGAGCTGTTTTTT. This rearrangement joins TRBV7-9 to TRBJ2-2; TRBD1 is a possible D gene (6 bases). The CDR3 totals 12 residues. The germline V gene encodes CDR1 SEHNR and CDR2 FQNEAQ (reference sequence).

The chain employs TRBV13 and TRBJ2-4, with D maybe TRBD1 (5 bases). Germline-derived CDR1 and CDR2 are PRHDT and FYEKMQ (reference sequence). Trimming stripped 1 base from V and 2 bases from J, with 18 bases between. This CDR3 is built from 18 residues. The CDR3 spells CASSLESQGSRTKNIQYF. The CDR3 nucleotides are TGTGCCAGCAGCTTAGAGTCCCAGGGTTCACGGACCAAAAACATTCAGTACTTC.

This clonotype came up a few times. This chain joins TRBV15 and TRBJ2-7; 10 bases align to TRBD2. V lost 0 bases, J lost 2 bases, and 4 bases stayed unmatched. This CDR3 region has 16 residues. Germline CDR1 reads LNHNV; CDR2 reads YYDKDF (reference sequence). Here the CDR3 DNA reads TGTGCCACCAGCAGAGAGACTAGCGGGCACCCCTACGAGCAGTACTTC. This sequence encodes CATSRETSGHPYEQYF.

The rearrangement joins TRBV30 to TRBJ2-3, with D maybe TRBD1 (5 bases). Per the germline V gene, CDR1 is GTSNPN and CDR2 is SVGIG (reference sequence). Between the trimmed V and J ends, which lost 0 bases and 2 bases, there was a span of 12 bases. The CDR3 length is 15 residues. CDR3 protein: CAWSVGALATDTQYF. CDR3 nucleotide sequence: TGTGCCTGGAGTGTAGGGGCCCTTGCCACAGATACGCAGTATTTT.

This clonotype has ten or more counts. The rearrangement links TRBV28 to TRBJ2-5; a weak D match, TRBD1 (5 bases). V was clipped by 3 bases and J by 0 bases, with 8 bases between them. The CDR3 spans 14 residues. Germline lookup yields CDR1 MDHEN and CDR2 SYDVKM. DNA for the CDR3: TGTGCCAGCAGTTTTGAACAGGACCAAGAGACCCAGTACTTC. This sequence encodes CASSFEQDQETQYF.

This clonotype was detected a few times. The chain recombines TRBV7-9 with TRBJ1-2; unclear D gene. The V gene lost 4 bases and the J gene lost 2 bases, with 8 bases spanning the gap. The V gene's germline CDR1 is SEHNR and CDR2 FQNEAQ (reference sequence). The CDR3 has 13 residues. CDR3 protein: CASSSHVNYGYTF. CDR3 bases: TGTGCCAGCAGCTCACATGTCAACTATGGCTACACCTTC.

The rearrangement joins TRBV7-3 to TRBJ2-5, with a possible D match to TRBD2 (7 bases). The ends were cut back, 5 bases at V and 3 bases at J, with 16 bases in the middle. Germline CDR1 is SGHTA and CDR2 is FQGTGA. CDR3 length: 15 residues. The CDR3 nucleotides are TGTGCCAGCAGCCCACCGGGGGGCCGGGAAGAGACCCAGTACTTC. It yields the protein CASSPPGGREETQYF.

CDR3 nucleotide sequence: TGTGCCAGCAGGGCAGGGGCCAACACCCCCTTTAATGAAAAACTGTTTTTT. Its translation: CASRAGANTPFNEKLFF. V gene TRBV28 combines with J gene TRBJ1-4, with TRBD1 as a possible D gene (6 bases). CDR3 length: 17 residues. Germline assignment: CDR1 MDHEN and CDR2 SYDVKM. The ends were cut back, 6 bases at V and 4 bases at J, with 21 bases in the middle.

This chain uses TRBV19 with TRBJ1-6; 9 bases are shared with TRBD1. V lost 4 bases and J lost 10; bases outside the gene matches: 8. Germline CDR1 reads LNHDA; CDR2 reads SQIVND (reference sequence). The CDR3 is 15 residues long. CDR3 region: CASSNLRDRESPLHF. The DNA for the CDR3 is TGTGCCAGTAGTAACCTCCGGGACAGGGAATCACCCCTCCACTTT.

This clonotype was seen a handful of times. The chain is built from TRBV6-2 or TRBV6-3 and TRBJ1-2; D remains ambiguous. Germline V gene sequence: CDR1 MNHEY, CDR2 SVGEGT. The CDR3 extends over 13 amino acids. Trimming removed 6 bases at V and 7 bases at J, with 15 bases between. CDR3 DNA: TGTGCCAGCAGCCTCGGCCTACCCTCTGGCTACACCTTC. Protein sequence: CASSLGLPSGYTF.